This T cell receptor (beta chain) was retrieved from a study of blood T cell repertoires in COVID-19. The table came from immunoSEQ multiplex PCR; TCRdb's copy has only in-frame clones and leaves some out. The top ten hold around 8% of the sample, which has hundreds of thousands of clones, 70% to 90% seen once. There are 10 residues in the CDR3. Trimming stripped 8 bases from V and 11 bases from J, with 10 bases between. From germline, CDR1 is SNHLY and CDR2 FYNNEI. The clonotype originates from a woman aged 55-70 years who had recovered from COVID-19. The specimen was PBMCs or T cells enriched from blood (not recorded which). The J gene is TRBJ1-3, the V gene TRBV2; a possible D gene is TRBD1 (5 bases). The CDR3 loop reads CASGGTAIYF. CDR3 sequence (DNA): TGTGCCAGCGGGGGGACCGCCATATATTTT.